This T cell receptor beta chain comes out of a study of blood T cell repertoires in COVID-19. Study-level information: T cells, B-cell-depleted T cells, or PBMCs supplied cDNA or gDNA.

The CDR3 extends over 16 amino acids. The V segment lost 4 bases and the J segment 2 bases; nucleotides outside the gene matches: 10. In germline, CDR1 is MGHDK, CDR2 SYGVNS. Enrolment of Seattle patients took place during active infection, and they were followed longitudinally. Under the authors' procedure: How many nucleated cells were present was estimated from reference gene primer amplification. Sequencing was performed with immunoSEQ multiplex PCR; in TCRdb, only in-frame clones are kept and a portion is missing. Clone size and V and J calls were adopted from that table, with D and trimming inferred from the DNA. The sample includes 150,000 to 200,000 clones, approximately 81% seen only once; the top ten take about 14%.

Material: peripheral blood. The J gene is TRBJ1-1, the V gene TRBV25-1; 7 positions match TRBD1. The sequence was collected from a woman in her 70s with COVID-19, enrolled during active disease. In DNA form, the CDR3 reads TGTGCCAGCAGTGGAGACTTAGGGACAGCAAACACTGAAGCTTTCTTT. This encodes CASSGDLGTANTEAFF.